The source of this T cell receptor beta chain is a study of T cells in Graves' hyperthyroidism and ophthalmopathy. For the study at large: Before any treatment, at initial diagnosis, peripheral blood was collected.

RNA transcripts yielded amplified TCR beta CDR3 regions. The primer set for the first-round RT-PCR of the TCR CDR3 was HTBI. TCRdb used MiXCR to reprocess the multiplex PCR reads, holding one entry per CDR3 protein. The profile shows 450,000 to 600,000 distinct CDR3 sequences, about 20% of them singletons. This clonotype was seen more than once but under ten times. The CDR3 extends over 16 amino acids. Germline V lookup: CDR1 LNHNV, CDR2 YYDKDF (reference sequence). Trimming shortened V by 0 bases and J by 5 bases, and 17 bases separated the two germline ends. The gene calls are TRBV15 and TRBJ2-7; a weak D match, TRBD2 (5 bases). The source material was blood. This TCR came from a man in his forties or fifties with Graves' ophthalmopathy. CDR3 coding DNA: TGTGCCACCAGCAGAGACCCAACTAGTCGGTTCCACGAGCAGTACTTC. Protein sequence: CATSRDPTSRFHEQYF.